The 11 T cell receptor beta chains in this list originate from one sample, sequenced in a study of blood T cell repertoires in COVID-19. Sequencing was performed with immunoSEQ multiplex PCR; in TCRdb, only in-frame clones are kept and a portion is missing. The table lists just over 300,000 clones, 75% to 90% of them singletons. Sample: PBMCs or T cells enriched from blood (not recorded which). These receptors originate from a man aged 25-45 years who had recovered from COVID-19.

The gene calls are TRBV5-1 and TRBJ2-7; D possibly corresponds to TRBD2 (5 bases). The germline V gene has CDR1 SGHRS and CDR2 YFSETQ. The CDR3 spans 15 residues. Trimming left V 2 bases short and J 5 bases short, with 17 bases between. The CDR3 here is CASSFVGPGSDEQYF. The CDR3 nucleotides read TGCGCCAGCAGCTTTGTAGGTCCGGGGTCCGACGAGCAGTACTTC.

The V and J genes are TRBV7-9 and TRBJ1-4, with D unresolved. Germline V CDR1 and CDR2: SEHNR, FQNEAQ (reference sequence). CDR3 length equals 14 residues. Trimming left V 8 bases short and J 3 bases short, with 13 bases between. CDR3 bases: TGTGCCAGCCGTCGGGGTAATCCTAATGAAAAACTGTTTTTT. This translates into CASRRGNPNEKLFF.

The CDR3 sequence is CASSLFPGNNEQFF. CDR3 nucleotide sequence: TGCGCCAGCAGCTTGTTCCCGGGAAACAATGAGCAGTTCTTC. The genes are TRBV5-1 and TRBJ2-1, with D maybe TRBD2 (5 bases). Germline V gives CDR1 SGHRS, CDR2 YFSETQ. V was shortened by 1 base and J by 5 bases, with 10 bases between the two germline ends. This CDR3 comprises 14 residues.

The CDR3 nucleotides read TGCGCCAGCAGCTTGGGATCCGGGACACCTGATGAAAAACTGTTTTTT. Amino acid sequence: CASSLGSGTPDEKLFF. The chain links TRBV5-1 to TRBJ1-4; a possible D gene is TRBD1 (6 bases). CDR1 is SGHRS, CDR2 YFSETQ, per germline. V dropped 0 bases and J dropped 6 bases, with 15 bases sitting between them. This CDR3 comprises 16 residues.

This clone was observed a single time. The chain employs TRBV6-5 and TRBJ1-2; possible D gene TRBD1, 5 bases. CDR3 length equals 13 residues. V gave up 5 bases and J gave up 4 bases, with 11 bases separating them. The germline V gene has CDR1 MNHEY and CDR2 SVGAGI. The CDR3 DNA follows: TGTGCCAGCAGTCCGACAGCCCTCTATGGCTACACCTTC. It yields the protein CASSPTALYGYTF.

Points on this clone: The junction departs from germline at one end; a sequencing error may be responsible. This chain links TRBV7-9 with TRBJ1-1, with a weak D call TRBD1 (5 bases). CDR1 and CDR2 from the germline V gene are SEHNR and FQNEAQ (reference sequence). The CDR3 covers 10 residues. CDR3 nucleotide sequence: TGTGCCAGCAGCGTACGACAGATAAGGTTT. Encoded protein: CASSVRQIRF. The full variable domain, with the rest looked up from reference TRBV7-9 and TRBJ1-1, is DTGVSQNPRHKITKRGQNVTFRCDPISEHNRLYWYRQTLGQGPEFLTYFQNEAQLEKSRLLSDRFSAERPKGSFSTLEIQRTEQGDSAMYLCASSVRQIRFGQGTRLTVV.

There are a few counts of this clone. The chain employs TRBV4-1 and TRBJ1-2; no clear D gene. V was clipped by 0 bases and J by 8 bases, with 22 bases between them. CDR1 and CDR2 (germline): MGHRA, YSYEKL. CDR3 length: 17 amino acids. The CDR3 here is CASSQDKSRGPSAGYTF. CDR3 bases: TGCGCCAGCAGCCAAGATAAGTCCCGAGGGCCCTCAGCGGGCTACACCTTC.

This chain links TRBV7-2 with TRBJ1-1; D not certain. There are 13 residues in the CDR3. Per germline, CDR1 SGHTA and CDR2 FQGNSA. V lost 3 bases and J lost 1, with 6 bases in between. In DNA form, the CDR3 reads TGTGCCAGCAGCTTTCTCAGGAACACTGAAGCTTTCTTT. Translation gives CASSFLRNTEAFF. The complete variable domain, with remaining parts taken from reference TRBV7-2 and TRBJ1-1, reads GAGVSQSPSNKVTEKGKDVELRCDPISGHTALYWYRQSLGQGLEFLIYFQGNSAPDKSGLPSDRFSAERTGGSVSTLTIQRTQQEDSAVYLCASSFLRNTEAFFGQGTRLTVV.

This rearrangement joins TRBV30 to TRBJ1-2; perhaps TRBD1 as D (6 bases). The CDR3 has 16 amino acids. Germline lookup yields CDR1 GTSNPN and CDR2 SVGIG (reference sequence). Trimming stripped 3 bases from V and 1 base from J, with 18 bases between. CDR3 sequence: CAWSLRGGGINYGYTF. The CDR3 DNA sequence: TGTGCCTGGAGCCTTCGGGGAGGGGGAATTAACTATGGCTACACCTTC.

The table lists this clone with a few counts. The rearrangement uses TRBV2 and TRBJ2-5, with 10 bases fitting TRBD2. The CDR3 is made up of 13 amino acids. Germline lookup yields CDR1 SNHLY and CDR2 FYNNEI. The trim removed 8 bases at V and 7 bases at J, leaving 7 bases unmatched. CDR3: CASHGAGGRTQYF. The CDR3 DNA reads TGTGCCAGCCACGGAGCGGGGGGGCGGACCCAGTACTTC.

The gene calls are TRBV7-9 and TRBJ2-1; TRBD1 agrees at 7 bases. The CDR3 contains 14 residues. V trimming: 4 bases; J trimming: 3 bases; junction bases outside the gene matches: 3. Per the germline V gene, CDR1 is SEHNR and CDR2 is FQNEAQ (reference sequence). The CDR3 DNA reads as TGTGCCAGCAGCTCGACAGGGTTCTACAATGAGCAGTTCTTC. Protein: CASSSTGFYNEQFF. The entire variable domain, with the rest obtained from reference TRBV7-9 and TRBJ2-1, is as follows: DTGVSQNPRHKITKRGQNVTFRCDPISEHNRLYWYRQTLGQGPEFLTYFQNEAQLEKSRLLSDRFSAERPKGSFSTLEIQRTEQGDSAMYLCASSSTGFYNEQFFGPGTRLTVL.